These T cell receptor beta chains were read from a single sample in a study of cytotoxic CD8 clonotypes in ibrutinib-treated CLL. Method: immunoSEQ multiplex PCR; TCRdb's copy keeps in-frame clones and lacks some. This sample has about 120,000 clones, with about 50% found just once. Sequences were derived from PBMCs, sampled after 24 months of ibrutinib treatment. The receptors here all came from a human donor with chronic lymphocytic leukemia. Each CDR3 is given without its conserved first and last residue.

TRBV30	TRBJ2-3	AWSVGRGSTDTQY
TRBV28	TRBJ2-7	ASRRTTGQGGTYEQY
TRBV27	TRBJ2-7	ASSLGGTGGIEQY
TRBV5-8	TRBJ1-1	ASSYPDRNTEAF
TRBV6-1	TRBJ1-5	ASSAPGTSKGPQH
TRBV10-3	TRBJ2-7	AISETGQGYEQY
TRBV6-6	TRBJ1-6	ASSYDGSSNSPLH
TRBV9	TRBJ2-5	ASTVNMAEETQY
TRBV25-1	TRBJ1-1	ASSLDRKTEAF
TRBV7-2	TRBJ2-5	ASSPTTGGKTQY
TRBV6-6	TRBJ1-2	ASSPLTEDGYT
TRBV5-8	TRBJ1-2	ASSFRSGATYGYT
TRBV5-3	TRBJ2-7	ARSFPHRGDEQY
TRBV11-3	TRBJ2-7	ASSLDRSSHYEQY
TRBV4-2	TRBJ2-3	ASSQDTSGGGTDTQY
TRBV28	TRBJ1-1	ASKPRDRVEAF
TRBV14	TRBJ2-1	ASSLSLQGIHNEQF
TRBV30	TRBJ2-3	AWSGGRSTDTQY
TRBV30	TRBJ2-1	AWRARTAGRGPYEQF
TRBV10-2	NA	ASRVDYEQY
TRBV7-8	TRBJ2-6	ASSWGRYLSGANVLT
TRBV19	TRBJ2-7	ASSIGLSSSYEQY
TRBV7-9	TRBJ2-7	ASSPGRSEQY
TRBV19	TRBJ2-1	ASSIRRATGDEQF
TRBV28	TRBJ1-2	ASSLRVGGRYT
TRBV7-2	TRBJ2-1	ASSLAQDEQF
TRBV6-6	TRBJ2-3	AISYSEASTDTQY
TRBV7-8	TRBJ1-2	ASSPGGGAYGYT
TRBV27	TRBJ2-2	ASSFEVYTGELF
TRBV2	TRBJ1-3	ASSTVSGNTIY
TRBV12-5	TRBJ1-5	ASGLDSNQPQH
TRBV30	TRBJ2-3	AWSVGVGGTDTQY
TRBV30	TRBJ2-7	ACTLQGGPYEQY
TRBV6-6	TRBJ1-5	ASNRGNQPQH
TRBV15	TRBJ1-1	ATSRNWGSEAF
TRBV7-2	TRBJ2-1	ASSRREAISYNEQF
TRBV30	TRBJ2-5	AWKGQNQETQY
TRBV6-1	TRBJ2-7	ASSEARQRSYEQY
TRBV9	TRBJ2-7	ASSGRAGQGAYEQY
TRBV11-2	TRBJ2-7	ASSLRTTESSIYEQY
TRBV6-5	TRBJ2-7	ASSYNGWGAEQY
TRBV7-3	TRBJ2-3	ASSPQRADTQY
TRBV29-1	TRBJ1-6	SVEVVNSPLH
TRBV4-1	TRBJ2-2	ASSQARRNTGELF
TRBV7-8	TRBJ2-7	ASRPGPSGKRVSSYEQY
TRBV28	TRBJ2-7	ASSLHSGSSYEQY
TRBV30	TRBJ2-5	AWSVQGTGGTQY
TRBV7-2	TRBJ2-4	ASSKAGSPAKNIQY
TRBV4-3	TRBJ2-2	ASSGSGSTGELF